These 2 T cell receptor beta chains share one sample of origin, sequenced in a study of OX40 agonist ivuxolimab in advanced cancers. Produced via immunoSEQ multiplex PCR; TCRdb's table is partial and in-frame only. Of around 86,000 clones listed, about 93% are singletons. This sample comprised CD4+ or CD8+ T cells sorted from blood, obtained in a trial of the OX40 agonist ivuxolimab. The source is an adult with an advanced solid tumor such as melanoma, head and neck, liver or kidney cancer.

The chain is built from TRBV19 and TRBJ1-1, with TRBD1 matching 7 bases. Trimming removed 2 bases from V and 7 bases from J; junction bases left unmatched: 7. Germline lookup yields CDR1 LNHDA and CDR2 SQIVND (reference sequence). This CDR3 is 14 amino acids long. CDR3 DNA: TGTGCCAGTAGTATAAGGTTAACAGGGGATGAAGCTTTCTTT. Its translation is CASSIRLTGDEAFF.

The chain links TRBV21-1 to TRBJ1-3. TRBV21-1 is annotated as a pseudogene. The CDR3 covers 16 residues. CDR3 nucleotides: TGTGCCAGCAGCAAAGGAGCGGGGGCAGGAGGAAACACCATATATTTT. Protein product: CASSKGAGAGGNTIYF.